This T cell receptor beta chain originates from a study of blood T cell repertoires in COVID-19. Assay used: immunoSEQ multiplex PCR; TCRdb lists only in-frame clones, some missing. The sample holds about 250,000 clones; more than 70% are singletons and the top ten take approximately 5.4%. Per germline, CDR1 MNHEY and CDR2 SVGAGI. This CDR3 spans 13 amino acids. V trimming: 6 bases; J trimming: 8 bases; junction bases outside the gene matches: 8. Sequenced sample: peripheral blood. This sequence originates from a man older than 75 with acute or convalescent COVID-19. This chain links TRBV6-5 with TRBJ1-2; 8 nucleotides match TRBD1. As DNA, the CDR3 is TGTGCCAGCAGGGGGCTGACAGGGGAAGGCTACACCTTC. This translates into CASRGLTGEGYTF.